This T cell receptor (beta chain) was sequenced in a study of shared clonotypes between healthy human individuals. As regards this clone: Its antigen is currently unknown.

The naive CD8 population came from CD45RO-negative cells selected for CCR7, without terminally differentiated effector memory CD45RA+ cells. Germline V gene data show CDR1 as SQVTM and CDR2 as ANQGSEA. The CDR3 has 14 residues. The ends were cut back, 0 bases at V and 4 bases at J, with 12 bases in the middle. Repertoires were generated with immunoSEQ multiplex PCR, while TCRdb's copy carries only in-frame clones and drops some. The repertoire holds roughly 810,000 clones, with 95% to 97% as singletons. The study, taken as a whole, reports: Between a handful of donors, naive CD4 clonotypes were shared at a level of around 5.1%.

The chain has TRBV29-1 and TRBJ1-2, with D hard to call. The sequence was obtained from a man aged 25 to 40 in good health. What was sequenced was naive CD8+ T cells sorted from blood. CDR3 coding DNA: TGCAGCGTTGAAGACCCGACCAGGAGCTATGGCTACACCTTC. Protein sequence: CSVEDPTRSYGYTF.